The 27 T cell receptor beta chains below all came from one sample that was sequenced in a study of blood T cell repertoires in COVID-19. Sequencing used immunoSEQ multiplex PCR; TCRdb keeps in-frame clones, though not all of them. Among more than 65,000 clones listed, approximately 82% were seen once. Material: peripheral blood. The origin of the receptors is a human donor in a cohort sampled during active COVID-19.

J is TRBJ1-2 and V is TRBV4-1; D not resolved. Germline V gene sequence: CDR1 MGHRA, CDR2 YSYEKL. This CDR3 region has 15 residues. V lost 0 bases, J lost 3 bases, and 11 bases lay in between. Here the CDR3 DNA reads TGCGCCAGCAGCCAAGATGATCGGGGTTACTATGGCTACACCTTC. Its protein is CASSQDDRGYYGYTF.

V gene TRBV29-1 combines with J gene TRBJ2-5, with 8 bases identical to TRBD2. The V segment lost 5 bases and the J segment 4 bases; nucleotides outside the gene matches: 9. The germline CDR1 and CDR2 sequences are SQVTM and ANQGSEA. The CDR3 covers 14 residues. CDR3 region: CSVLTGGRAETQYF. In DNA form, the CDR3 reads TGCAGCGTTCTCACGGGGGGGCGGGCAGAGACCCAGTACTTC.

By sample share, this clone is medium-sized (0.01 to 0.1%). The chain has TRBV5-4 and TRBJ1-1; D is ambiguous. V shed 4 bases and J shed 5 bases, with 15 bases lying between them. The CDR3 is 14 amino acids. Germline V gives CDR1 SGHNT, CDR2 YYREEE (reference sequence). The CDR3 nucleotides are TGTGCCAGCAGCGAAAGACGGGGATTGACTGAAGCTTTCTTT. The encoded protein is CASSERRGLTEAFF.

CDR3 coding DNA: TGTGCCAGCAGCTCCGGCTACCAGGGGAATCAGCCCCAGCATTTT. It yields the protein CASSSGYQGNQPQHF. This chain joins TRBV7-8 and TRBJ1-5; TRBD1 is a possible D gene (6 bases). Germline V gene data show CDR1 as SGHVS and CDR2 as FQNEAQ. The V gene lost 4 bases and the J gene lost 4 bases, with 14 bases spanning the gap. The CDR3 runs to 15 residues.

This clone has a single count. The chain has TRBV5-1 and TRBJ2-5; D is possibly TRBD1 (5 bases). This CDR3 contains 15 residues. V lost 1 base and J lost 2, with 12 bases in between. Germline V gene data show CDR1 as SGHRS and CDR2 as YFSETQ. CDR3: CASSLLTDAQETQYF. In DNA form, the CDR3 reads TGCGCCAGCAGCTTGTTGACAGACGCTCAAGAGACCCAGTACTTC.

The chain recombines TRBV5-1 with TRBJ2-2; 7 bases map to TRBD1. Trimming at V came to 6 bases and at J to 1 base, leaving 9 bases not matched to a gene. This CDR3 spans 16 amino acids. Per germline, CDR1 SGHRS and CDR2 YFSETQ. CDR3 protein: CASTKGQNLNTGELFF. The DNA of the CDR3 is TGCGCCAGCACCAAGGGACAGAACCTGAACACCGGGGAGCTGTTTTTT.

The chain links TRBV5-1 to TRBJ1-3; D call uncertain. Germline lookup yields CDR1 SGHRS and CDR2 YFSETQ. V was trimmed by 3 bases and J by 0 bases, leaving 4 bases between them. The CDR3 spans 13 residues. The CDR3 sequence is CASSSTSGNTIYF. Written as DNA, the CDR3 is TGCGCCAGCAGCTCTACCTCTGGAAACACCATATATTTT.

The rearrangement joins TRBV5-1 to TRBJ2-7; D is uncertain. Per the germline V gene, CDR1 is SGHRS and CDR2 is YFSETQ. The CDR3 contains 14 residues. The V end was cut by 0 bases, the J end by 2 bases, with 9 bases between. For the CDR3, the DNA is TGCGCCAGCAGCTTGGGTCAGTCGACCTACGAGCAGTACTTC. Residues: CASSLGQSTYEQYF.

In nucleotides, the CDR3 is TGCGCCAGCAGCTTGGTGCGGTCAGGGGTTGACGAGCAGTACTTC. Its protein is CASSLVRSGVDEQYF. The V and J genes are TRBV5-1 and TRBJ2-7; D perhaps matches TRBD1 (6 bases). CDR3 length: 15 amino acids. Between the trimmed V and J ends, which lost 0 bases and 5 bases, there was a span of 15 bases. Germline V gene sequence: CDR1 SGHRS, CDR2 YFSETQ.

The V gene is TRBV4-1, the J gene TRBJ1-4; D remains unclear. The V end was cut by 4 bases, the J end by 5 bases, with 14 bases between. The germline V gene encodes CDR1 MGHRA and CDR2 YSYEKL. This CDR3 comprises 15 residues. The CDR3 DNA reads TGCGCCAGCAGCCCTGAAGGAGGCCTGAATGAAAAACTGTTTTTT. It specifies CASSPEGGLNEKLFF.

V is TRBV5-4 and J is TRBJ1-6; 8 bases line up with TRBD1. The CDR3 spans 17 residues. Germline CDR1 and CDR2: SGHNT and YYREEE (reference sequence). V lost 4 bases and J lost 2; bases outside the gene matches: 8. For the CDR3, the DNA is TGTGCCAGCAGCCTTACAGGGGGTATGACCTATAATTCACCCCTCCACTTT. As protein: CASSLTGGMTYNSPLHF.

The chain carries TRBV7-2 and TRBJ2-7; a possible D gene is TRBD1 (5 bases). CDR1 is SGHTA and CDR2 is FQGNSA in the germline V gene. CDR3 size: 16 residues. Between the trimmed V and J ends, which lost 1 base and 1 base, there was a span of 14 bases. The CDR3 region is CASSLGVRGRSYEQYF. DNA of the CDR3: TGTGCCAGCAGCTTAGGGGTTAGGGGCAGGTCCTACGAGCAGTACTTC.

The V and J genes are TRBV11-2 and TRBJ1-1; D is ambiguous. The CDR3 covers 14 residues. V shed 3 bases and J shed 2 bases, with 10 bases lying between them. CDR1 and CDR2 (germline): SGHAT, FQNNGV. In DNA, the CDR3 is TGTGCCAGCAGCTTGTGGCGGCCCAACACTGAAGCTTTCTTT. The encoded protein is CASSLWRPNTEAFF.

The chain recombines TRBV11-2 with TRBJ1-2; D is uncertain. CDR3 length: 13 residues. V was cut by 1 base and J by 5 bases, with 8 bases left in between. Per germline, CDR1 SGHAT and CDR2 FQNNGV. The CDR3 spells CASSLGRYYGYTF. Here the CDR3 DNA reads TGTGCCAGCAGCTTAGGGAGGTATTATGGCTACACCTTC.

This chain links TRBV10-3 with TRBJ2-7, with D possibly matching TRBD1 (5 bases). Per germline, CDR1 ENHRY and CDR2 SYGVKD. Deletions cut 0 bases from V and 0 bases from J, with 9 bases between. The CDR3 consists of 15 residues. DNA of the CDR3: TGTGCCATCAGTGAGTCGGGTAGGGGCTCCTACGAGCAGTACTTC. Translation: CAISESGRGSYEQYF.

The V and J genes are TRBV19 and TRBJ2-6; possible D gene TRBD1, 5 bases. Trimming took 6 bases from V and 1 from J, leaving 10 bases between them. Germline V lookup: CDR1 LNHDA, CDR2 SQIVND (reference sequence). The CDR3 has 15 amino acids. This CDR3 reads CASSLGHSGANVLTF. As DNA, the CDR3 is TGTGCCAGTAGCCTAGGACATTCTGGGGCCAACGTCCTGACTTTC.

In DNA, the CDR3 is TGCGCCAGCAGCTTCACCTCAGGGGACGGCTACGAGCAGTACTTC. Protein sequence: CASSFTSGDGYEQYF. V gene TRBV5-1 combines with J gene TRBJ2-7, with a tentative D call TRBD1 (6 bases). V dropped 2 bases and J dropped 3 bases, with 15 bases sitting between them. This CDR3 spans 15 amino acids. CDR1 and CDR2 (germline): SGHRS, YFSETQ.

CDR3 bases: TGTGCCAGCAGCGTAGGTTCGGGACAGCAGTACAATGAGCAGTTCTTC. Its translation is CASSVGSGQQYNEQFF. The V and J genes are TRBV9 and TRBJ2-1; 7 bases align to TRBD1. Germline CDR1 and CDR2: SGDLS and YYNGEE. V lost 0 bases and J lost 4; bases outside the gene matches: 7. CDR3 length equals 16 residues.

CDR3 sequence: CATSNTRAELGGKLFF. The CDR3 region has the DNA TGTGCCACCAGCAATACCCGGGCCGAGCTAGGGGGAAAACTGTTTTTT. This rearrangement joins TRBV15 to TRBJ1-4; weak D call: TRBD1 (6 bases). CDR1 is LNHNV, CDR2 YYDKDF, per germline (reference sequence). CDR3 length: 16 residues. The V gene lost 4 bases and the J gene lost 10 bases, with 22 bases spanning the gap.

This rearrangement joins TRBV7-3 to TRBJ1-6; D might be TRBD1 (6 bases). There are 14 residues in the CDR3. Trimming took 5 bases from V and 11 from J, leaving 16 bases between them. Looked up from germline, CDR1 is SGHTA and CDR2 is FQGTGA. This CDR3 reads CASSPTGSMTPLHF. The CDR3 nucleotides are TGTGCCAGCAGCCCAACAGGGAGCATGACACCCCTCCACTTT.

This clone was seen ten or more times. The V and J genes are TRBV5-4 and TRBJ2-7, with D tentatively TRBD2 (5 bases). The CDR3 runs to 13 residues. CDR1 is SGHNT, CDR2 YYREEE, per germline (reference sequence). Trimming removed 5 bases at V and 1 base at J, with 10 bases between. Here the CDR3 reads CASRIRGSYEQYF. Here the CDR3 DNA reads TGTGCCAGCAGAATCCGGGGATCCTACGAGCAGTACTTC. The full variable domain, in which reference TRBV5-4 and TRBJ2-7 provide the parts outside the CDR3, is ETGVTQSPTHLIKTRGQQVTLRCSSQSGHNTVSWYQQALGQGPQFIFQYYREEENGRGNFPPRFSGLQFPNYSSELNVNALELDDSALYLCASRIRGSYEQYFGPGTRLTVT.

The chain joins TRBV6-2 or TRBV6-3 to TRBJ2-1; 12 bases line up with TRBD2. With 5 bases clipped from V and 7 bases from J, the junction kept 9 bases outside the gene matches. Germline assignment: CDR1 MNHEY and CDR2 SVGEGT. CDR3 length: 16 residues. In nucleotides, the CDR3 is TGTGCCAGCAGTCCACCGCCTAGCGGGGGGGTAAATGAGCAGTTCTTC. Residues: CASSPPPSGGVNEQFF.

This clone was seen a single time. The chain employs TRBV29-1 and TRBJ2-7; 9 bases line up with TRBD1. V lost 1 base, J lost 3 bases, and 4 bases stayed unmatched. CDR3 length equals 14 residues. Germline V gene sequence: CDR1 SQVTM, CDR2 ANQGSEA. Written as DNA, the CDR3 is TGCAGCGTTGAAGGGGGACAGGGTAGCTACGAGCAGTACTTC. It yields the protein CSVEGGQGSYEQYF.

This clone appeared a single time. The V gene is TRBV6-5, the J gene TRBJ2-7; 7 bases align to TRBD1. CDR3 length: 15 amino acids. The V and J ends lost 6 bases and 4 bases, in that order; junction bases with no gene match: 12. Germline V gene lookup returns CDR1 MNHEY and CDR2 SVGAGI. Written as DNA, the CDR3 is TGTGCCAGCAGCATCGACAGGGATAGGGTATACGAGCAGTACTTC. It codes for CASSIDRDRVYEQYF.

J is TRBJ1-3 and V is TRBV7-2; D remains unclear. V gave up 6 bases and J gave up 0 bases, with 9 bases separating them. The germline V gene encodes CDR1 SGHTA and CDR2 FQGNSA. The CDR3 length is 14 residues. The CDR3: CASSPGYSGNTIYF. CDR3 nucleotides: TGTGCCAGCAGTCCGGGGTACTCTGGAAACACCATATATTTT.

This chain connects TRBV7-9 to TRBJ1-2, with a tentative D call TRBD1 (6 bases). Deletions cut 4 bases from V and 4 bases from J, with 13 bases between. Germline CDR1 and CDR2: SEHNR and FQNEAQ (reference sequence). This CDR3 spans 14 amino acids. CDR3 sequence: CASSSGDILYGYTF. As DNA, the CDR3 is TGTGCCAGCAGCTCAGGGGACATACTCTATGGCTACACCTTC.

This chain connects TRBV27 to TRBJ2-7; TRBD2 agrees at 10 bases. The CDR3 consists of 16 residues. CDR1 and CDR2 from the germline V gene are MNHEY and SMNVEV (reference sequence). V was pared by 6 bases and J by 0 bases, with 8 bases of the junction left unmatched. As DNA, the CDR3 is TGTGCCAGCAGACGGACTAGCGGCGTGGGCTCCTACGAGCAGTACTTC. Its translation is CASRRTSGVGSYEQYF.